Below, 17 T cell receptor beta chains from the same sample are listed, as sequenced in a study of cytomegalovirus exposure and HLA in healthy donors. Measured with immunoSEQ multiplex PCR; TCRdb has only the in-frame clones, and not every one. This table has roughly 200,000 clones, approximately 84% appearing once. The source material was PBMCs. These receptors all come from a woman younger than 35 in good health and CMV-seropositive.

V is TRBV21-1 and J is TRBJ1-1; TRBD1 is the table's D call and was not checked against the DNA. TRBV21-1 is assigned pseudogene status. The CDR3 has 15 amino acids. CDR3 nucleotide sequence: TGTGCCTCCTGGGTGGGGGCTAGGGGGAACACTGAAGCTTTCTTT. Translation gives CASWVGARGNTEAFF.

The CDR3 loop reads CASTRWTGQNSPLHF. Here the CDR3 DNA reads TGTGCCAGCACCCGTTGGACAGGTCAAAATTCACCCCTCCACTTT. The chain joins TRBV6-1 to TRBJ1-6, with 7 nucleotides matching TRBD1. Germline CDR1 is MNHNS and CDR2 is SASEGT. This CDR3 spans 15 amino acids. V lost 7 bases to trimming and J lost 7 bases; unmatched junction nucleotides: 10.

The V gene is TRBV10-3, the J gene TRBJ2-5, with TRBD2 identical over 9 bases. Trimming removed 10 bases from V and 2 bases from J; junction bases left unmatched: 11. CDR1 is ENHRY and CDR2 is SYGVKD in the germline V gene. The CDR3 is 15 amino acids. The CDR3 coding sequence is TGTGCCACGAGGGTGAGCGGGGGGAATCAAGAGACCCAGTACTTC. This sequence encodes CATRVSGGNQETQYF.

This clone was seen only once. The chain recombines TRBV4-3 with TRBJ1-5; no clear D gene. Germline assignment: CDR1 LGHNA and CDR2 YSLEER. Trimming stripped 2 bases from V and 0 bases from J, with 8 bases between. The CDR3 sequence is 15 residues long. CDR3 DNA: TGCGCCAGCAGCCAAAACGCGAATAGCAATCAGCCCCAGCATTTT. It codes for CASSQNANSNQPQHF.

This clone showed up just a few times. The chain uses TRBV27 and TRBJ2-7, with 16 positions matching TRBD2. Unmatched junction bases numbered 6, after V lost 5 bases and J lost 2 bases. Germline V gene data show CDR1 as MNHEY and CDR2 as SMNVEV (reference sequence). The CDR3 is made up of 17 amino acids. The CDR3 region is CASSLTGTSGGAYEQYF. The DNA of the CDR3 is TGTGCCAGCAGTCTGACCGGGACTAGCGGGGGGGCCTACGAGCAGTACTTC.

This clone was counted a single time. The chain has TRBV11-2 and TRBJ2-5; TRBD2 matches 10 bases. The CDR3 covers 16 residues. Germline assignment: CDR1 SGHAT and CDR2 FQNNGV. V dropped 1 base and J dropped 2; count of bases not matched to a gene: 4. The CDR3 DNA reads as TGTGCCAGCAGCTTAGCTAGCGGGGGCCCACAAGAGACCCAGTACTTC. Amino acid sequence: CASSLASGGPQETQYF.

This clone came up once. The J gene is TRBJ2-2, the V gene TRBV6-4; D might be TRBD1 (6 bases). The germline V gene has CDR1 MRHNA and CDR2 SNTAGT. Between the trimmed V and J ends, which lost 6 bases and 1 base, there was a span of 9 bases. This CDR3 spans 14 amino acids. The chain's CDR3 is CASSPGQNTGELFF. The CDR3 region has the DNA TGTGCCAGCAGCCCGGGACAGAACACCGGGGAGCTGTTTTTT.

V usage is TRBV7-9 and J usage is TRBJ1-2; 7 bases map to TRBD1. Germline-derived CDR1 and CDR2 are SEHNR and FQNEAQ (reference sequence). The CDR3 is 16 amino acids. Losses at the gene ends were 4 bases for V and 3 bases for J; bases not matched to a gene: 11. The CDR3 DNA is TGTGCCAGCAGCTATCCTCCTCCGACAGGGTACTATGGCTACACCTTC. The encoded protein is CASSYPPPTGYYGYTF.

This sequence joins TRBV4-2 and TRBJ2-2, with TRBD2 matching 11 bases. V dropped 0 bases and J dropped 7; count of bases not matched to a gene: 7. The CDR3 is 17 amino acids. In germline, CDR1 is LGHNA, CDR2 YNFKEQ. For the CDR3, the DNA is TGTGCCAGCAGCCAAGATCTAGCGGGGGGCCCAGTCGGGGAGCTGTTTTTT. It encodes CASSQDLAGGPVGELFF.

This sequence joins TRBV27 and TRBJ1-1, with D possibly TRBD1 on 6 matching bases. Germline CDR1 reads MNHEY; CDR2 reads SMNVEV (reference sequence). V shed 4 bases and J shed 4 bases, with 10 bases lying between them. The CDR3 sequence is 13 residues long. CDR3 amino acids: CASSWGLGTEAFF. As DNA, the CDR3 is TGTGCCAGCAGTTGGGGGCTGGGCACTGAAGCTTTCTTT.

The V and J genes are TRBV19 and TRBJ2-1; the D is unclear. There are 12 residues in the CDR3. Germline V CDR1 and CDR2: LNHDA, SQIVND (reference sequence). Trimming shortened V by 5 bases and J by 5 bases, and 7 bases separated the two germline ends. The CDR3 reads CASSRRDNEQFF. In DNA form, the CDR3 reads TGTGCCAGTAGTCGACGGGACAATGAGCAGTTCTTC. Filled out from reference TRBV19 and TRBJ2-1, the complete variable domain reads DGGITQSPKYLFRKEGQNVTLSCEQNLNHDAMYWYRQDPGQGLRLIYYSQIVNDFQKGDIAEGYSVSREKKESFPLTVTSAQKNPTAFYLCASSRRDNEQFFGPGTRLTVL.

In nucleotides, the CDR3 is TGTGCCAGCAGCTTAGGGGGTCGCCGGGGGGCCTCCTATAATTCACCCCTCCACTTT. Its translation is CASSLGGRRGASYNSPLHF. The V call is TRBV11-2, the J call TRBJ1-6, with D perhaps matching TRBD1 (6 bases). Germline CDR1 SGHAT, CDR2 FQNNGV. The CDR3 loop spans 19 amino acids. V lost 1 base and J lost 0, with 16 bases in between.

The chain uses TRBV4-1 and TRBJ2-1, with 9 bases matching TRBD2. The CDR3 contains 15 residues. The V gene end was trimmed by 0 bases and the J gene end by 7 bases; junction bases not matched to a gene: 4. CDR1 and CDR2 from the germline V gene are MGHRA and YSYEKL. CDR3 in amino acids: CASSQEVAGANEQFF. The CDR3 bases are TGCGCCAGCAGCCAAGAAGTAGCGGGGGCGAATGAGCAGTTCTTC.

The chain has TRBV5-4 and TRBJ1-6; tentatively, D is TRBD1 (6 bases). CDR1 and CDR2 (germline): SGHNT, YYREEE (reference sequence). Trimming cost V 2 bases and J 7 bases, with 10 bases left between them. The CDR3 runs 14 residues. CDR3: CASSLGGLNSPLHF. The CDR3 region has the DNA TGTGCCAGCAGCTTAGGGGGTCTAAATTCACCCCTCCACTTT.

The chain combines TRBV5-6 with TRBJ2-5; tentatively, D is TRBD2 (5 bases). V lost 5 bases and J lost 0, with 8 bases in between. The germline gives CDR1 SGHDT, CDR2 YYEEEE. The CDR3 spans 13 residues. CDR3 amino acids: CASRSDYQETQYF. As DNA, the CDR3 is TGTGCCAGCAGATCGGACTACCAAGAGACCCAGTACTTC.

V and J are TRBV29-1 and TRBJ2-7; TRBD1 might be the D (6 bases). The germline V gene encodes CDR1 SQVTM and CDR2 ANQGSEA. The CDR3 loop spans 14 amino acids. V lost 1 base and J 2 bases, leaving 12 bases between the germline ends. CDR3 nucleotide sequence: TGCAGCGTTGAAGCCACAGGGTCCCCCTACGAGCAGTACTTC. Translating gives CSVEATGSPYEQYF.

The CDR3 is CASSLGLAGGRTDTQYF. As DNA, the CDR3 is TGTGCCAGCAGCCTGGGGCTAGCGGGGGGCCGCACAGATACGCAGTATTTT. The chain recombines TRBV7-2 with TRBJ2-3; TRBD2 aligns across 11 bases. The CDR3 consists of 17 residues. V lost 5 bases and J lost 1; bases outside the gene matches: 8. Germline V gene sequence: CDR1 SGHTA, CDR2 FQGNSA. The variable domain in full, with the rest retrieved from reference TRBV7-2 and TRBJ2-3, is GAGVSQSPSNKVTEKGKDVELRCDPISGHTALYWYRQSLGQGLEFLIYFQGNSAPDKSGLPSDRFSAERTGGSVSTLTIQRTQQEDSAVYLCASSLGLAGGRTDTQYFGPGTRLTVL.